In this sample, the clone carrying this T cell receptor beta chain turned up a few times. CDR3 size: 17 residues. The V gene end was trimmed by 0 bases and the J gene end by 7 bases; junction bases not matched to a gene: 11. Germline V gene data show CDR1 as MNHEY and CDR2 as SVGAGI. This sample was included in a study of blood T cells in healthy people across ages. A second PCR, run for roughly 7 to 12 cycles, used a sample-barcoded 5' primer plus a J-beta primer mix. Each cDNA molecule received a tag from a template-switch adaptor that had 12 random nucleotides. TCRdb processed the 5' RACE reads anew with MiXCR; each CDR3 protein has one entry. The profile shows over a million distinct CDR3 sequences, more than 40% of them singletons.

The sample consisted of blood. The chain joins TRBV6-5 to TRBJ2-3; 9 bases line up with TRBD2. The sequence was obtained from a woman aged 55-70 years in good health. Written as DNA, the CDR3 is TGTGCCAGCAGTTACTCAATGGCTAGCGGGATTCCCCATACGCAGTATTTT. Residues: CASSYSMASGIPHTQYF.